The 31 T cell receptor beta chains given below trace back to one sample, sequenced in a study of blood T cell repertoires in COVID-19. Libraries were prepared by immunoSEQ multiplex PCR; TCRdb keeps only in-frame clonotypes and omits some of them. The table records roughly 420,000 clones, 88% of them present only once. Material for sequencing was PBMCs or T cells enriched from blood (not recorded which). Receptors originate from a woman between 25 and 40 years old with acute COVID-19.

CDR3 DNA: TGTGCCAGCAGCCAACTAGCCAATGAGCAGTTCTTC. It codes for CASSQLANEQFF. The chain links TRBV2 to TRBJ2-1, with D possibly being TRBD2 (6 bases). Germline V CDR1 and CDR2: SNHLY, FYNNEI. The CDR3 covers 12 residues. V was shortened by 6 bases and J by 6 bases, with 9 bases between the two germline ends.

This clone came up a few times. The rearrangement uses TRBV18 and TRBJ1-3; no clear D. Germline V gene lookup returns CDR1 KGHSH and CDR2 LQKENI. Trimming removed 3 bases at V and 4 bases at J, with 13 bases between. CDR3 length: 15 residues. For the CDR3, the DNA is TGTGCCAGCTCACCGGCACTAACTACGGGAAACACCATATATTTT. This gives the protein CASSPALTTGNTIYF.

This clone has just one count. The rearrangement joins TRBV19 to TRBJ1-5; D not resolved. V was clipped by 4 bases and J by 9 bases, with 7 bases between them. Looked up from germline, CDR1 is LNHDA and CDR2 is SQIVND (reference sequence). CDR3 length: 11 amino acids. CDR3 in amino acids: CASSSAGPQHF. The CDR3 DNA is TGTGCCAGTAGTAGCGCTGGGCCCCAGCATTTT.

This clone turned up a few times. The CDR3 region has the DNA TGCGCCAGCAGCGCCTTTACAGGGGGTGGCGGCTACACCTTC. Protein: CASSAFTGGGGYTF. This chain joins TRBV10-1 and TRBJ1-2; 8 bases align to TRBD1. Germline V gives CDR1 WNHNN, CDR2 SYGVQD (reference sequence). The trim removed 6 bases at V and 8 bases at J, leaving 11 bases unmatched. There are 14 residues in the CDR3.

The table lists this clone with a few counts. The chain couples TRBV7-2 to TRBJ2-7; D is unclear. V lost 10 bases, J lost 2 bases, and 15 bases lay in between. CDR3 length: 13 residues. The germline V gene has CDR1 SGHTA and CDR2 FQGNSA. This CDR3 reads CATKQAGTYEQYF. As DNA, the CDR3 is TGTGCCACCAAGCAGGCCGGCACCTACGAGCAGTACTTC.

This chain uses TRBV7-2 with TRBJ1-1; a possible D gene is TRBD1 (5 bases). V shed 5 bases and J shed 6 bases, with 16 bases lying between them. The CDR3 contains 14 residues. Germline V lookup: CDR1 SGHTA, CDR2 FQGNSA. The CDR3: CASSPPGGSAEAFF. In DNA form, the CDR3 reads TGTGCCAGCAGCCCGCCCGGGGGGTCGGCTGAAGCTTTCTTT.

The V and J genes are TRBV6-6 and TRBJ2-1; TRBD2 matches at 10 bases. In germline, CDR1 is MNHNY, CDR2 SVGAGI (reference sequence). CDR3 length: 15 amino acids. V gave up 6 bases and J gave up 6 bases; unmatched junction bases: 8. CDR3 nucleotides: TGTGCCAGCAGCCGGCTAGCGGGGGTGCTCAATGAGCAGTTCTTC. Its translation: CASSRLAGVLNEQFF.

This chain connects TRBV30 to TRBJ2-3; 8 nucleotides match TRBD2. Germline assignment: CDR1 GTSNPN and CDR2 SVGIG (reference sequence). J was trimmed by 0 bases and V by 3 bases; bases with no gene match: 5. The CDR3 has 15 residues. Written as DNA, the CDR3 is TGTGCCTGGAGACTAGCGGTTTCTAGCACAGATACGCAGTATTTT. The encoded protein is CAWRLAVSSTDTQYF.

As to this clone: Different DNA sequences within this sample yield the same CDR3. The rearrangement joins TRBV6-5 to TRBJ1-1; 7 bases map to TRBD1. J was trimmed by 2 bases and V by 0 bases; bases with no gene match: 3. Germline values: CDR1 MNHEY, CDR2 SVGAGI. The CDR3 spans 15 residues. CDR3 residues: CASSYSGQENTEAFF. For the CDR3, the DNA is TGTGCCAGCAGTTACTCCGGACAGGAAAACACTGAAGCTTTCTTT.

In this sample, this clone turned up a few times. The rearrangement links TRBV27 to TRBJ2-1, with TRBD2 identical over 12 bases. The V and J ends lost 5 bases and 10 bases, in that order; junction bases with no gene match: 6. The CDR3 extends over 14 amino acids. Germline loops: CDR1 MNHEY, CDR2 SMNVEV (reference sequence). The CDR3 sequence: CASSPGTSGREQFF. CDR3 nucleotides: TGTGCCAGCAGTCCCGGGACTAGCGGGCGCGAGCAGTTCTTC.

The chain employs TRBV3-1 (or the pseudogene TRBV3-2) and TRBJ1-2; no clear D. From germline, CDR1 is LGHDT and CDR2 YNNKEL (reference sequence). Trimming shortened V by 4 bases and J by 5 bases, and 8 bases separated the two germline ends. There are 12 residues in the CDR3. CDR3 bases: TGTGCCAGCAGCCCGGGAGTATATGGCTACACCTTC. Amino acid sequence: CASSPGVYGYTF.

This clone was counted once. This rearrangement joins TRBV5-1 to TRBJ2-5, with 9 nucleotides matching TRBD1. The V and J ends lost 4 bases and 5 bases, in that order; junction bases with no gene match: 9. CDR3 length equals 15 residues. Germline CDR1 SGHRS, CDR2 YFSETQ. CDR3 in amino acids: CASSTTRDRVETQYF. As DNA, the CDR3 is TGCGCCAGCAGCACAACGCGGGACAGGGTGGAGACCCAGTACTTC.

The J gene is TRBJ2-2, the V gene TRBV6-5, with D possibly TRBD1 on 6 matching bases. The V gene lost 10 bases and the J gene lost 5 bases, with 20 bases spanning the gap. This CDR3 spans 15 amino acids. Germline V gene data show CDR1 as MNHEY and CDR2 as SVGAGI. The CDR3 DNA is TGTGCCACCCGAACCTCAGGGGTTGCTACCGGGGAGCTGTTTTTT. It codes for CATRTSGVATGELFF.

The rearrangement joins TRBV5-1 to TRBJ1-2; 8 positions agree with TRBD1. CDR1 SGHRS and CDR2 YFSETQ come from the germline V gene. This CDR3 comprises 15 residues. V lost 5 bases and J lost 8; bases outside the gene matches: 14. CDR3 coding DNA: TGCGCCAGCAGAACCGGGACAGGTAGAACTATGGGCTACACCTTC. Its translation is CASRTGTGRTMGYTF.

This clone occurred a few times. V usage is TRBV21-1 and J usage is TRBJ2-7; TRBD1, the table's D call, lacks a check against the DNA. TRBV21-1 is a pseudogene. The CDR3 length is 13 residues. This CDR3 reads CASSGIQYYEQYF. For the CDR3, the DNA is TGTGCCAGCAGTGGCATCCAATACTACGAGCAGTACTTC.

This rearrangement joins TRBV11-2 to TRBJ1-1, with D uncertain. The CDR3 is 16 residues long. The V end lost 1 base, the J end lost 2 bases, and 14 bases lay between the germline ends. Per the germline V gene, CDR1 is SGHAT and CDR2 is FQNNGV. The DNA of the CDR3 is TGTGCCAGCAGCTTAGTAGGGCCGGGAGTCAACACTGAAGCTTTCTTT. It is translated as CASSLVGPGVNTEAFF.

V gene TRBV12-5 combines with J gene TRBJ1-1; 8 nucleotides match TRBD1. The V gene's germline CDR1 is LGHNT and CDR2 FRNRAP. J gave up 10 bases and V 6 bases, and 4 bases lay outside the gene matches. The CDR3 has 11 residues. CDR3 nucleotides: TGTGCTAGTGGACTAGACAGGGGAGCTTTCTTT. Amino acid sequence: CASGLDRGAFF.

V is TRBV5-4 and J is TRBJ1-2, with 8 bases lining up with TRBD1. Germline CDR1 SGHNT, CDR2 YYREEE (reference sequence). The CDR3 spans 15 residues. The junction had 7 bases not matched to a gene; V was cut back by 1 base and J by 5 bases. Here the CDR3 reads CASSLPTGGRYGYTF. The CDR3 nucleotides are TGTGCCAGCAGCTTGCCCACAGGGGGAAGGTATGGCTACACCTTC.

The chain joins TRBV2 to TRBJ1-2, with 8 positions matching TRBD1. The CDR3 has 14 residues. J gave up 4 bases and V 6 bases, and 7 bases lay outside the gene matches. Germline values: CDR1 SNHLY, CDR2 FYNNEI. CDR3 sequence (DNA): TGTGCCAGCAGAGCACAGGGGGGGGTCTATGGCTACACCTTC. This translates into CASRAQGGVYGYTF.

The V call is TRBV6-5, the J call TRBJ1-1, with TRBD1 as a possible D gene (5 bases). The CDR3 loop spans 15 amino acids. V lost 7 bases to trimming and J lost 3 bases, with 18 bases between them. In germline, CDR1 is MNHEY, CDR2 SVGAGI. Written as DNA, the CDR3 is TGTGCCAGCATGGGGAGAGGGGCGGGGGACACTGAAGCTTTCTTT. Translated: CASMGRGAGDTEAFF.

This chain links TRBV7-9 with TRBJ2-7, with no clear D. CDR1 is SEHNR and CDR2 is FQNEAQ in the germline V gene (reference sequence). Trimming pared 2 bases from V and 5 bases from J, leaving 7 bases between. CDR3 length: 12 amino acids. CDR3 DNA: TGTGCCAGCAGCTTAATCGCAGACGAGCAGTACTTC. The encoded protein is CASSLIADEQYF.

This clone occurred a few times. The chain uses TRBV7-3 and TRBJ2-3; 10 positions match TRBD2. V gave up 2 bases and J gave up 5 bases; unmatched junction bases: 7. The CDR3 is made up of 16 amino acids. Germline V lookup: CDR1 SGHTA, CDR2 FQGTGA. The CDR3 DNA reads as TGTGCCAGCAGCTTAGGATTAGCGGGGGGAAAAGATACGCAGTATTTT. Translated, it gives CASSLGLAGGKDTQYF.

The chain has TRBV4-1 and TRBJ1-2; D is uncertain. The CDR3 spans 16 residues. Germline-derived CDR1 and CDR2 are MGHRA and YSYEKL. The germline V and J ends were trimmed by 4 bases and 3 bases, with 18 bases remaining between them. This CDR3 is CASSRTHLQTDYGYTF. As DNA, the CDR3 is TGCGCCAGCAGCCGAACCCACCTGCAGACTGACTATGGCTACACCTTC.

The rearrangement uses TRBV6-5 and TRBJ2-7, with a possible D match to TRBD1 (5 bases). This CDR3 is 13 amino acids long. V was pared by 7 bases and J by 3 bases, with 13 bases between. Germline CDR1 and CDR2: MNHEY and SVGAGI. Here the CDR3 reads CASTPRQNYEQYF. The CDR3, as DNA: TGTGCCAGCACCCCCCGACAGAACTACGAGCAGTACTTC.

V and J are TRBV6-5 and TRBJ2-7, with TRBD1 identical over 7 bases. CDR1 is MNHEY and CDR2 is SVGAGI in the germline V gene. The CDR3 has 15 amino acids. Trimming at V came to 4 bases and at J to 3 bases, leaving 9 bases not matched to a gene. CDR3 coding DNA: TGTGCCAGCAGTTTCTACACAGGGGTGGGCTACGAGCAGTACTTC. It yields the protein CASSFYTGVGYEQYF.

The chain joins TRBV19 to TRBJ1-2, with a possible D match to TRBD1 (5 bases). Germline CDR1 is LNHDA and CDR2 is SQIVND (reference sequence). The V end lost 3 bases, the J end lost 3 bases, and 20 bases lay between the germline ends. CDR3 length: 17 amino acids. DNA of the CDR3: TGTGCCAGTAGTATCTCCCTGGGGGGGGACGAGGACTATGGCTACACCTTC. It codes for CASSISLGGDEDYGYTF.

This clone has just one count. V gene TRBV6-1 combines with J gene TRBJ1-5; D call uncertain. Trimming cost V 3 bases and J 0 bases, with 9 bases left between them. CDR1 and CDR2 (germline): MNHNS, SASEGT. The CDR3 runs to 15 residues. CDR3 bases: TGTGCCAGCAGTGAGCTCCGGTATAGCAATCAGCCCCAGCATTTT. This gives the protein CASSELRYSNQPQHF.

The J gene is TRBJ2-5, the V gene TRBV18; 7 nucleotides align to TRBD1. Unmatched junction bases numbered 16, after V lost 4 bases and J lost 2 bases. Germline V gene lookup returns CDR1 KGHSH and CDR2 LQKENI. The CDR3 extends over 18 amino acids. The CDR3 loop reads CASSLFPVATGEQETQYF. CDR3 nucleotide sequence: TGTGCCAGCTCACTCTTTCCCGTAGCCACAGGGGAACAAGAGACCCAGTACTTC. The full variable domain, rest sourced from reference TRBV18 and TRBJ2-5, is NAGVMQNPRHLVRRRGQEARLRCSPMKGHSHVYWYRQLPEEGLKFMVYLQKENIIDESGMPKERFSAEFPKEGPSILRIQQVVRGDSAAYFCASSLFPVATGEQETQYFGPGTRLLVL.

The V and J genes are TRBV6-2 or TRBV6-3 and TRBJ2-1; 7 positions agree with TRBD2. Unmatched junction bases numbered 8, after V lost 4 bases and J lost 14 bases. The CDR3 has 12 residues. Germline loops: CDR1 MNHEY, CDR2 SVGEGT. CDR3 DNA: TGTGCCAGCAGTTCCCGACCGGGGGGAGAGTTCTTC. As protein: CASSSRPGGEFF.

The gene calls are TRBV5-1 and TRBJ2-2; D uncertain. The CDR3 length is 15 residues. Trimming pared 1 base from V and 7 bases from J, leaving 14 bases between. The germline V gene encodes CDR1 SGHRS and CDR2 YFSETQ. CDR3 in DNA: TGCGCCAGCAGCTTGACCAGCGACTTGGGCGGGGAGCTGTTTTTT. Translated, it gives CASSLTSDLGGELFF.

CDR3 in amino acids: CASSPWDGGFGAFF. CDR3 nucleotide sequence: TGTGCCAGCAGCCCGTGGGACGGGGGGTTTGGAGCTTTCTTT. V and J are TRBV9 and TRBJ1-1; a possible D gene is TRBD1 (5 bases). The length of the CDR3 is 14 residues. Germline CDR1 reads SGDLS; CDR2 reads YYNGEE. V was trimmed by 4 bases and J by 10 bases, leaving 20 bases between them.